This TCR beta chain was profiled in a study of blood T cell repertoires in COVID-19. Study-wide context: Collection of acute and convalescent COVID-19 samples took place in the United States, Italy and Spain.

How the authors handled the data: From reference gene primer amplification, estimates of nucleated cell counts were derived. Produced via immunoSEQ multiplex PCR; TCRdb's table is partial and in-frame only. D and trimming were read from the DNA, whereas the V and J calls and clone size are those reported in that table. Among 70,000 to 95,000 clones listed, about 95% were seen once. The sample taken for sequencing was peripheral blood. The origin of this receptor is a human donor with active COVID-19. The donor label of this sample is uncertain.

CDR3 DNA: TGTGCCAGCAGTGAGCTACCACGGGGACTGGCCTCCTACGAGCAGTACTTC. It is translated as CASSELPRGLASYEQYF. This chain connects TRBV6-1 to TRBJ2-7; D is possibly TRBD2 (6 bases). V gave up 3 bases and J gave up 0 bases, with 18 bases separating them. CDR3 length equals 17 residues. CDR1 MNHNS and CDR2 SASEGT come from the germline V gene.